The clone carrying this TCR beta chain was counted a few times. Its antigen is not known. Every molecule of TCR cDNA had its own unique molecular identifier. TCRdb re-called the 5' RACE reads with MiXCR, one entry per CDR3 protein. The table includes about 2,800 distinct CDR3 sequences, about half detected once. The CDR3 sequence is 14 residues long. The V and J ends lost 1 base and 9 bases, in that order; junction bases with no gene match: 5. CDR1 SGHTA and CDR2 FQGNSA come from the germline V gene. Time point described: sample taken at primary tumor resection. The data belong to a study of spatial heterogeneity in lung cancer. Study in general: Detected sequences consistently included more beta-chain ones than alpha-chain ones.

Study-level results: Higher tumor mutation counts went along with higher counts of expanded intratumoral alpha and beta TCRs.

V is TRBV7-2 and J is TRBJ2-1; 8 bases map to TRBD2. The clonotype was recovered from a male donor with early-stage non-small cell lung cancer. The specimen was lung tumor tissue, collected at surgery. The CDR3: CASSLDGGAGEQFF. In DNA, the CDR3 is TGTGCCAGCAGCTTAGACGGGGGGGCCGGTGAGCAGTTCTTC.